This T cell receptor beta chain was identified in a study of graft-versus-host responses after intestinal transplantation. Background on the study: Recipients had multivisceral, liver-intestinal, or isolated intestinal transplants.

V was clipped by 4 bases and J by 2 bases; unmatched bases: 8. Germline V CDR1 and CDR2: SGDLS, YYNGEE. The CDR3 is 15 amino acids. Study findings and constraints: Early post-transplant HvG declines showed an association with peak circulating GvH clone levels.

Concerning this clone itself: What it recognizes is unknown.

Repertoires were generated with immunoSEQ multiplex PCR, while TCRdb's copy carries only in-frame clones and drops some. This table has more than 50,000 clones, under 95% appearing once. The V call is TRBV9, the J call TRBJ1-2, with 7 bases lining up with TRBD1. The origin of this receptor is a human patient who received an intestinal transplant, so some T cells may come from the graft donor. This specimen was PBMCs, taken 650 to 690 days after intestinal transplant. CDR3: CASSPGDSTNYGYTF. The CDR3 bases are TGTGCCAGCAGCCCCGGGGACAGCACCAACTATGGCTACACCTTC.